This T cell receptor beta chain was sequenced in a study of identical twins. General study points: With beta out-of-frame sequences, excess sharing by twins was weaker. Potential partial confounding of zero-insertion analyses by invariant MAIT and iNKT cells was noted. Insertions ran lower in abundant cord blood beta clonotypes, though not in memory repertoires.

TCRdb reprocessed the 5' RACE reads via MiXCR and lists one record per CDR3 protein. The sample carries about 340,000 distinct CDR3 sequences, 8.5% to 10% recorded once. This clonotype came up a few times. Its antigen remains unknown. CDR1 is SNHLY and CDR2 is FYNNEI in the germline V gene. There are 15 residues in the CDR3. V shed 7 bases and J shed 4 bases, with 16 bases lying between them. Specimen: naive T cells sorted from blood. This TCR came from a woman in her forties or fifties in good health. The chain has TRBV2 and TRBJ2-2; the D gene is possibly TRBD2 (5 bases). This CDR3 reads CASNLDRRSTGELFF. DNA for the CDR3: TGTGCCAGCAACCTTGACCGGAGGAGCACCGGGGAGCTGTTTTTT.